These 6 T cell receptor beta chains originate from one sample sequenced in a study of OX40 agonist ivuxolimab in advanced cancers. Data came from immunoSEQ multiplex PCR; TCRdb stores just in-frame clones and leaves some out. The repertoire has tens of thousands of clones, about nine tenths of them found once; the top ten carry under 3.5%. The material was CD4+ or CD8+ T cells sorted from blood, obtained in a trial of the OX40 agonist ivuxolimab. Receptor source: an adult with an advanced solid tumor such as melanoma, head and neck, liver or kidney cancer.

The rearrangement joins TRBV5-1 to TRBJ1-4; TRBD1 matches 9 bases. Germline V gives CDR1 SGHRS, CDR2 YFSETQ. V gave up 4 bases and J gave up 6 bases; unmatched junction bases: 13. This CDR3 comprises 17 residues. The CDR3, as DNA: TGCGCCAGCAGCCCCCGGGGACAGGGCCGGTTGGATGAAAAACTGTTTTTT. Translating it yields CASSPRGQGRLDEKLFF.

This clone was seen only once. J is TRBJ2-1 and V is TRBV7-6; 10 bases are shared with TRBD2. J gave up 7 bases and V 7 bases, and 4 bases lay outside the gene matches. The germline CDR1 and CDR2 sequences are SGHVS and FNYEAQ. The CDR3 runs 13 residues. CDR3 sequence reads: CASTPGLANEQFF. CDR3 DNA: TGTGCCAGCACCCCGGGACTAGCGAATGAGCAGTTCTTC.

This rearrangement joins TRBV6-5 to TRBJ2-2, with a tentative D call TRBD1 (5 bases). Trimming removed 5 bases at V and 2 bases at J, with 12 bases between. CDR1 is MNHEY, CDR2 SVGAGI, per germline. CDR3 length equals 15 residues. As DNA, the CDR3 is TGTGCCAGCAGTGTATCCCAGGGTAACACCGGGGAGCTGTTTTTT. This encodes CASSVSQGNTGELFF.

V gene TRBV30 combines with J gene TRBJ1-2; D is possibly TRBD1 (5 bases). The CDR3 is 15 residues long. V was shortened by 3 bases and J by 1 base, with 15 bases between the two germline ends. Per germline, CDR1 GTSNPN and CDR2 SVGIG (reference sequence). The CDR3 loop reads CAWRSPGPNNYGYTF. CDR3 nucleotides: TGTGCCTGGAGGAGTCCGGGACCGAATAACTATGGCTACACCTTC. Based on the CDR3 plus reference TRBV30 and TRBJ1-2, the full variable domain is SQTIHQWPATLVQPVGSPLSLECTVEGTSNPNLYWYRQAAGRGLQLLFYSVGIGQISSEVPQNLSASRPQDRQFILSSKKLLLSDSGFYLCAWRSPGPNNYGYTFGSGTRLTVV.

The V and J genes are TRBV30 and TRBJ1-2; D is undetermined. The V gene lost 5 bases and the J gene lost 4 bases, with 14 bases spanning the gap. Germline lookup yields CDR1 GTSNPN and CDR2 SVGIG (reference sequence). The CDR3 is 13 amino acids. CDR3 sequence (DNA): TGTGCCTGGGACCGTCGGTTAATCTATGGCTACACCTTC. Protein product: CAWDRRLIYGYTF.

The CDR3 DNA follows: TGTGCCAGCAAACTACAGGAAAACACTGAAGCTTTCTTT. Amino acids: CASKLQENTEAFF. The chain couples TRBV6-4 to TRBJ1-1; D may be TRBD1 (5 bases). The CDR3 totals 13 residues. Per the germline V gene, CDR1 is MRHNA and CDR2 is SNTAGT. Trimming stripped 7 bases from V and 2 bases from J, with 11 bases between.